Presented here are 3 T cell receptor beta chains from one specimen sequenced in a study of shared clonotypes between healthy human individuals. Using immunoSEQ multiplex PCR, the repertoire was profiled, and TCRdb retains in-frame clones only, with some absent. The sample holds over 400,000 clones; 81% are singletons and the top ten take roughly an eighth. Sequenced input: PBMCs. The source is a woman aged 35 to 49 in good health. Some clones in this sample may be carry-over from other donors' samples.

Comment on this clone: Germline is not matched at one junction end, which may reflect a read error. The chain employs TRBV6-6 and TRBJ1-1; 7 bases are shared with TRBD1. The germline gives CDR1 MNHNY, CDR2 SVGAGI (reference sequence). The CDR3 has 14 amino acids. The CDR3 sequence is CASEKGAYAPEAFF. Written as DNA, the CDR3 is TGTGCCAGCGAAAAGGGGGCGTATGCCCCTGAGGCTTTCTTT.

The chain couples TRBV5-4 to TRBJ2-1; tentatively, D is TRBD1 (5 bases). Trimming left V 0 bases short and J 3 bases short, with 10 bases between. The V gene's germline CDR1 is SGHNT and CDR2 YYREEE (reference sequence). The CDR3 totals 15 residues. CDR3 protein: CASSLGQGVYNEQFF. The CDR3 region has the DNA TGTGCCAGCAGCTTGGGCCAGGGCGTCTACAATGAGCAGTTCTTC. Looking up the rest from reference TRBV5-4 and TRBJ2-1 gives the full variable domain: ETGVTQSPTHLIKTRGQQVTLRCSSQSGHNTVSWYQQALGQGPQFIFQYYREEENGRGNFPPRFSGLQFPNYSSELNVNALELDDSALYLCASSLGQGVYNEQFFGPGTRLTVL.

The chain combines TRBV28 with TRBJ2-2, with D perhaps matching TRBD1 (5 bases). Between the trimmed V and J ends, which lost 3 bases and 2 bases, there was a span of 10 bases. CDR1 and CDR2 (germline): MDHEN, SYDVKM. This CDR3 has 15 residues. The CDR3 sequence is CASSFGADNTGELFF. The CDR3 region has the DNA TGTGCCAGCAGTTTTGGGGCGGACAACACCGGGGAGCTGTTTTTT.